What follows describes a single T cell receptor (beta chain). Its antigen is as yet unknown. Sample-barcoded 5' priming and a J-beta primer mix drove a second PCR of roughly 6 to 12 cycles. From the 5' RACE reads, TCRdb called clonotypes with MiXCR, one entry per CDR3 protein. The data hold about 670,000 distinct CDR3 sequences, with approximately 40% observed a single time. This specimen belongs to a study of blood T cells in healthy people across ages. Study-wide results and limits: With age, beta diversity per million T cells declined roughly linearly, significantly by 40. The percentage of naive T cells correlated strongly with TCR beta diversity.

This TCR was recovered from a man older than 75 in good health. Sequencing was carried out using blood.

The CDR3 coding sequence is TGTGCCAGGAGTGATACGCGAGGCACAGATACGCAGTATTTT. Translation: CARSDTRGTDTQYF. This rearrangement joins TRBV6-2 or TRBV6-3 to TRBJ2-3; no clear D. Trimming took off 9 bases at V and 1 base at J, with 14 bases between the two ends. Germline CDR1 reads MNHEY; CDR2 reads SVGEGT. The CDR3 is 14 residues long.